This is a list of T cell receptor beta chains from one sample in a study of CD8 T cells in ankylosing spondylitis. MiXCR, run by TCRdb on the 5' RACE reads, gives a single entry per CDR3 protein. The sample has about 800,000 distinct CDR3 sequences, about 10% seen once. The material sequenced was blood, either unsorted or a sorted T cell fraction (not recorded which). The receptors here all came from a male donor with ankylosing spondylitis. Each CDR3 is given with its conserved first and last residue. A D gene is named only where the DNA matches it firmly. Clone size is not always given. Where it is, it says once, few, many or a class for expanded clones.

D	size	V	J	CDR3	DNA
NA	NA	TRBV6-1	TRBJ1-2	CASIEWDRFGGYTF	TGTGCCAGCATTGAATGGGATCGTTTTGGTGGCTACACCTTC
NA	NA	TRBV20-1	TRBJ1-1	CSARDQLIQGKNTEAFF	TGCAGTGCTAGAGACCAGCTGATTCAGGGGAAGAACACTGAAGCTTTCTTT
TRBD1	few	TRBV12-3/TRBV12-4	TRBJ1-1	CASTPTGAYTEAFF	TGTGCCAGCACCCCGACAGGGGCCTACACTGAAGCTTTCTTT
TRBD2	NA	TRBV20-1	TRBJ2-7	CSAALRGGRAYEQYF	TGCAGTGCTGCCCTTCGAGGCGGGAGGGCCTACGAGCAGTACTTC
NA	few	TRBV18	TRBJ1-2	CASSPSRDITNYGYTF	TGTGCCAGCTCACCGAGCCGGGACATTACTAACTATGGCTACACCTTC
NA	NA	TRBV20-1	TRBJ1-2	CSARDRKRGDEGYTF	TGCAGTGCTAGAGATAGGAAGCGGGGGGACGAAGGCTACACCTTC
NA	NA	TRBV12-3/TRBV12-4	TRBJ1-5	CASSFTGFNQPQHF	TGTGCCAGCAGTTTTACAGGGTTCAATCAGCCCCAGCATTTT
NA	NA	TRBV18	TRBJ2-7	CASSVGLVYSYEQYF	TGTGCCAGCTCCGTCGGACTGGTTTATTCCTACGAGCAGTACTTC
TRBD2	few	TRBV5-1	TRBJ2-2	CASSPGLAAYTGELFF	TGCGCCAGCAGCCCGGGACTAGCGGCCTACACCGGGGAGCTGTTTTTT
TRBD1	NA	TRBV5-1	TRBJ1-1	CASSLVGTALNTEAFF	TGCGCCAGCAGCTTGGTGGGGACAGCTTTGAACACTGAAGCTTTCTTT
NA	few	TRBV28	TRBJ1-5	CASRRGYVHNQPQHF	TGTGCCAGCAGGAGGGGGTATGTCCACAATCAGCCCCAGCATTTT
TRBD1	few	TRBV20-1	TRBJ1-5	CSASQTGTGQPQHF	TGCAGTGCTTCCCAGACAGGGACAGGCCAGCCCCAGCATTTT
TRBD2	NA	TRBV11-1	TRBJ2-3	CASSRRTLLTGGLAWNTQYF	TGTGCCAGCAGCCGAAGGACATTATTGACCGGGGGACTAGCGTGGAATACGCAGTATTTT
NA	NA	TRBV23-1	TRBJ2-5	CASSQSPGVKTQYF	TGCGCCAGCAGTCAATCACCGGGGGTAAAGACCCAGTACTTC
NA	few	TRBV27	TRBJ2-5	CASSPRSRSWETQYF	TGTGCCAGCAGCCCTCGATCCAGGTCGTGGGAGACCCAGTACTTC
NA	NA	TRBV7-9	TRBJ2-7	CASSLDAVWQYF	TGTGCCAGCAGCTTAGACGCGGTTTGGCAGTACTTC